These T cell receptor beta chains were read from a single sample in a study of cytomegalovirus exposure and HLA in healthy donors. Assay used: immunoSEQ multiplex PCR; TCRdb lists only in-frame clones, some missing. The table lists around 40,000 clones, approximately 80% of them singletons. Sequences were obtained from PBMCs. The receptors were sampled from a man aged 30 to 39 in good health and CMV-seronegative. Each CDR3 is given without its conserved first and last residue. Fields, in order: J gene, V gene, CDR3 protein.

j_call: TRBJ2-5; v_call: TRBV2; cdr3_aa: ASSLGQTGVETQY
j_call: TRBJ2-1; v_call: TRBV10-2; cdr3_aa: ASSTGPSYNEQF
j_call: TRBJ1-3; v_call: TRBV5-4; cdr3_aa: ASSSGGTGTGNTIY
j_call: TRBJ1-2; v_call: TRBV5-6; cdr3_aa: ASSLGTGGAGGYT
j_call: TRBJ1-6; v_call: TRBV9; cdr3_aa: ASSARPRGNYNSPLH
j_call: TRBJ1-2; v_call: TRBV4-1; cdr3_aa: ASSQAAGMDYGYT
j_call: TRBJ2-1; v_call: TRBV7-3; cdr3_aa: ASSFKSGGGINEQF
j_call: TRBJ2-7; v_call: TRBV18; cdr3_aa: ASSKDRGSGNEQY
j_call: TRBJ2-7; v_call: TRBV4-3; cdr3_aa: ASSQGAWTSYGQY
j_call: TRBJ1-5; v_call: TRBV30; cdr3_aa: AWSRQDNQPQH
j_call: TRBJ2-1; v_call: TRBV2; cdr3_aa: ASRTGLAAHNEQF
j_call: TRBJ1-5; v_call: TRBV6-1; cdr3_aa: ASSDRGHSNQPQH
j_call: TRBJ1-4; v_call: TRBV4-3; cdr3_aa: ASSQGPRGTNEKLF
j_call: TRBJ1-5; v_call: TRBV7-8; cdr3_aa: ASSATRGLSNQPQH
j_call: TRBJ2-7; v_call: TRBV27; cdr3_aa: ASSPSTGTLSYEQY
j_call: TRBJ1-5; v_call: TRBV30; cdr3_aa: AWNRPGVAQH
j_call: TRBJ2-1; v_call: TRBV28; cdr3_aa: ASRIAGGGYNEQF
j_call: TRBJ2-1; v_call: TRBV21-1; cdr3_aa: ASSTNPDSVVNEQF
j_call: TRBJ1-1; v_call: TRBV28; cdr3_aa: ASSLGQGNYMNTEAF
j_call: TRBJ2-7; v_call: TRBV6-5; cdr3_aa: ASSAGTGKWEQY
j_call: TRBJ2-7; v_call: TRBV5-1; cdr3_aa: ASKGGTSSYEQY
j_call: TRBJ2-3; v_call: TRBV28; cdr3_aa: ASREQGRGTDTQY
j_call: TRBJ2-5; v_call: TRBV4-2; cdr3_aa: ASSQDSGFEETQY
j_call: TRBJ2-3; v_call: TRBV5-1; cdr3_aa: ASSGGTSDTQY
j_call: TRBJ2-2; v_call: TRBV9; cdr3_aa: ASSPGGPAGELF
j_call: TRBJ1-2; v_call: TRBV20-1; cdr3_aa: SAGTGDGYT
j_call: TRBJ2-3; v_call: TRBV5-4; cdr3_aa: ASSIGTSRTDTQY
j_call: TRBJ2-2; v_call: TRBV19; cdr3_aa: ASIGGRRTGELF
j_call: TRBJ1-5; v_call: TRBV2; cdr3_aa: ASSDRQGNQPQH
j_call: TRBJ2-1; v_call: TRBV19; cdr3_aa: ASSIEGWGPNNEQF
j_call: TRBJ2-5; v_call: TRBV5-1; cdr3_aa: ASSLLLGLAGQETQY
j_call: TRBJ1-2; v_call: TRBV27; cdr3_aa: ASKVLGPSYGYT
j_call: TRBJ2-7; v_call: TRBV7-9; cdr3_aa: SSSLGEAYEQY